This TCR beta chain was sequenced during a study of tumor-infiltrating lymphocytes in primary liver carcinoma. Study conclusions and caveats: Researchers found tumor-adjacent and tumor-blood pairs overlapped less than tumor region pairs. Appearing in all five tumor regions was true of only about 8-24% of top clones. Tumor top-250-clone fractions significantly exceeded those of blood (p = 0.039).

Germline V CDR1 and CDR2: SGHAT, FQNNGV. Trimming removed 5 bases at V and 5 bases at J, with 16 bases between. This CDR3 has 15 amino acids. On this clonotype itself: Its antigen is not identified.

Researchers generated TCR beta cDNA from approximately 500 ng of total RNA, relying on a constant-region primer. Employing slightly modified ARM-PCR, three nested multiplex PCR rounds were run, and these gave rise to the TCR beta libraries. TRBV1-TRBV30 forward primers paired with a C-beta reverse primer drove the first two PCR rounds, about 10 cycles each. TCRdb processed the multiplex PCR reads anew with MiXCR; each CDR3 protein has one entry. The profile shows about 110,000 distinct CDR3 sequences, roughly 69% of them singletons. Joint extraction of RNA and DNA used roughly 18-34 mg of bulk tissue that was unsorted.

Material for sequencing was liver tumor tissue from sampling region 1. Described subset: tumor region T1, superior pole. The J gene is TRBJ2-1, the V gene TRBV11-2; weak D call: TRBD2 (6 bases). This sequence was found in a woman aged 55-75 years with primary liver carcinoma and hepatitis B virus infection. The CDR3 DNA is TGTGCCAGCAGCCTGGGACTGACGGTACACAATGAGCAGTTCTTC. It codes for CASSLGLTVHNEQFF.